Given below is one T cell receptor beta chain in context. Its specific antigen is unknown. The record has no base qualities; no much larger clone is one base away. DNA from uncultured naive and memory CD4+ T cells underwent immunoSEQ TCR-beta sequencing at deep resolution. Concerning the study's data processing: During preprocessing, nonproductive sequences were removed, as were CDR3s that did not start with C, did not end with F or W, or were shorter than 7 amino acids. Cultured and uncultured naive and memory CD4+ repertoires were searched for previously identified spike- and CEF-reactive CDR3s. CDR3 homology was measured as pairwise Levenshtein distance, computed with the stringdist R package after trimming three terminal residues from each end. The table was pulled from immuneACCESS by TCRdb, which kept in-frame rearrangements only. Such tables lose some clones; where checked, under half of the loss comes from unresolved V genes, and the rest has no known cause. V and J calls and clone size are given by that table; D and trimming were obtained from the DNA. This sample gives approximately 64,000 clones in total; about 94% of them show up just once. The ten largest clones take up roughly 0.14% of the sample.

CD4+ T cells from unexposed donors were collected before the COVID-19 pandemic (2011-2018). Naive and memory CD4+ T cells were separated from cryopreserved PBMCs by first enriching for CD4 and then performing EasySep naive CD4+ T cell enrichment. The leukapheresis product for the unexposed donors was obtained through commercial purchase. Ficoll-Paque PLUS gradient centrifugation was used to isolate PBMCs from leukapheresis product or whole blood. PBMCs were either cryopreserved at -140 degrees C or used fresh in the expansion assay. The QIAamp Micro DNA Kit was used to extract genomic DNA from the CD4+ T cells. The data were taken from a study of CD4 T cells in relation to SARS-CoV-2 and coronaviruses (TCRdb year 2021). As for the study more broadly: HLA restriction was mapped for shared crossreactive spike epitopes using patient-derived lymphoblastoid cell lines. At the level of individual TCR clonotypes, the study measured memory CD4+ T cell crossreactivity between SARS-CoV-2 spike protein and common cold coronavirus spike proteins. Samples from three pre-COVID donors and the naive versus memory experiments were sequenced with the Adaptive Biotechnologies TCR-sequencing kit; other data were Illumina-based. Expansion assays from other donors in the study were sequenced with a different, Illumina-based TCR-beta assay.

What the study reported, not specific to this receptor: Since the crossreactivity analysis centred on spike protein, crossreactivity against other viral proteins was not assessed. Small numbers of patients and of tested TCRs were a limitation of the study. In roughly 70% of donors, memory CD4+ clonotypes turned up that crossrecognized SARS-CoV-2 and at least one common cold coronavirus spike. Sequencing of naive versus memory cells indicated that the assay detects memory recall responses, not primary responses primed during culture. Pre-pandemic and post-infection samples were not both contributed by any donor, so tracing of the source of pre-existing responses was limited. Compared with monoreactive clones, crossreactive clones had significantly weaker SARS-CoV-2-driven expansion, a result consistent with antigenic imprinting.

V is pared back by 5 bases and J by 4 bases, with 12 bases lying between the germline termini. Sequences MNHEY (CDR1) and SVGAGI (CDR2) are obtained from the germline V gene. The CDR3 measures 14 amino acids from cysteine to phenylalanine. Left in the record is the CDR3 DNA by itself, 42 bases read in frame from the first base. The rearranged chain carries TRBV6-5 and TRBJ2-1, with the D call perhaps TRBD1 or TRBD2, each one matching 5 bases. Input material: naive CD4+ T cells from PBMCs. The cell subset or site tag for this specimen amounts to: naive CD4+ T cells isolated by negative enrichment. This sequence originates from a human donor in good health. The CDR3 loop reads CASSRDGKYNEQFF. The nucleotides are TGTGCCAGCAGTCGGGACGGAAAATACAATGAGCAGTTCTTC.